Below are 18 T cell receptor beta chains sequenced from a single sample in a study of blood T cell repertoires in COVID-19. Assay used: immunoSEQ multiplex PCR; TCRdb lists only in-frame clones, some missing. This table holds about 440,000 clones, more than 85% found once. Sequencing was done on a sample of peripheral blood. These receptors came from a woman aged 30 to 39 with acute or convalescent COVID-19.

The chain has TRBV20-1 and TRBJ1-2, with D possibly TRBD1 on 5 matching bases. The CDR3 consists of 12 residues. CDR1 and CDR2 from the germline V gene are DFQATT and SNEGSKA (reference sequence). Trimming left V 3 bases short and J 8 bases short, with 13 bases between. CDR3 amino acids: CSASPDGAGYTF. In DNA, the CDR3 is TGCAGTGCTAGTCCCGATGGGGCCGGCTACACCTTC.

This clone was picked up a small number of times. This chain links TRBV6-5 with TRBJ2-7; D unresolved. Germline CDR1 MNHEY, CDR2 SVGAGI. V shed 9 bases and J shed 2 bases, with 20 bases lying between them. The CDR3 is made up of 15 amino acids. CDR3 loop: CASELAAFLAYEQYF. The CDR3 DNA reads as TGTGCCAGTGAACTGGCGGCCTTCTTGGCCTACGAGCAGTACTTC.

The V gene is TRBV4-1, the J gene TRBJ1-6; D might be TRBD1 (6 bases). V lost 1 base and J lost 11, with 15 bases in between. The germline CDR1 and CDR2 sequences are MGHRA and YSYEKL. The CDR3 runs to 15 residues. The CDR3, as DNA: TGCGCCAGCAGCCAAGTTTCAGGGGAAGGGACACCCCTCCACTTT. It translates to CASSQVSGEGTPLHF.

This clone was seen repeatedly, ten times or more. Here the CDR3 reads CASRGDSSEQYF. CDR3 DNA: TGTGCCAGTAGAGGGGACAGTTCCGAGCAGTACTTC. The chain joins TRBV19 to TRBJ2-7; 7 nucleotides match TRBD1. Germline lookup yields CDR1 LNHDA and CDR2 SQIVND (reference sequence). With V trimmed by 6 bases and J by 6 bases, 5 bases remained unmatched. The CDR3 consists of 12 residues.

This chain links TRBV18 with TRBJ1-6, with 8 bases lining up with TRBD1. This CDR3 has 15 residues. Germline V gene data show CDR1 as KGHSH and CDR2 as LQKENI. V dropped 6 bases and J dropped 4; count of bases not matched to a gene: 5. Here the CDR3 reads CASSQGAAYNSPLHF. The CDR3 coding sequence is TGTGCCAGCTCGCAGGGGGCAGCTTATAATTCACCCCTCCACTTT.

The chain is built from TRBV5-4 and TRBJ2-1, with D uncertain. Trimming left V 3 bases short and J 5 bases short, with 18 bases between. This CDR3 has 16 residues. CDR1 is SGHNT and CDR2 is YYREEE in the germline V gene (reference sequence). CDR3 bases: TGTGCCAGCAGCTGGGCTTGGGCCCCCACTGACAATGAGCAGTTCTTC. The encoded protein is CASSWAWAPTDNEQFF.

V gene TRBV20-1 combines with J gene TRBJ1-5; no clear D gene. The CDR3 consists of 13 residues. Between the trimmed V and J ends, which lost 3 bases and 7 bases, there was a span of 13 bases. The germline gives CDR1 DFQATT, CDR2 SNEGSKA (reference sequence). CDR3 in amino acids: CSASDRRIQPQHF. The CDR3 DNA follows: TGCAGTGCTAGTGACCGGCGGATACAGCCCCAGCATTTT.

The V and J genes are TRBV28 and TRBJ1-1, with 9 bases aligning to TRBD1. V shed 4 bases and J 7 bases; nucleotides not matched to a gene: 7. In germline, CDR1 is MDHEN, CDR2 SYDVKM. This CDR3 is 14 amino acids long. CDR3 coding DNA: TGTGCCAGCAGTTGGATACAGGGGGCGAATGAAGCTTTCTTT. Protein: CASSWIQGANEAFF.

This chain links TRBV28 with TRBJ1-4, with a possible D match to TRBD1 (5 bases). The CDR3 is 15 amino acids. Germline CDR1 MDHEN, CDR2 SYDVKM. Trimming cost V 6 bases and J 5 bases, with 16 bases left between them. DNA of the CDR3: TGTGCCAGCAGAATGGACACCCACCGGAATGAAAAACTGTTTTTT. This gives the protein CASRMDTHRNEKLFF.

This clone has only one observation. The gene calls are TRBV5-6 and TRBJ2-7; D uncertain. V shed 0 bases and J shed 6 bases, with 7 bases lying between them. The CDR3 spans 12 residues. Germline-derived CDR1 and CDR2 are SGHDT and YYEEEE. The CDR3 nucleotides are TGTGCCAGCAGCTTGGGGCGGATCGAGCAGTACTTC. It is translated as CASSLGRIEQYF.

The gene calls are TRBV5-1 and TRBJ2-3; D gene ambiguous. The V and J ends lost 0 bases and 2 bases respectively, with 7 bases between them. CDR1 and CDR2 (germline): SGHRS, YFSETQ. The CDR3 extends over 14 amino acids. Written as DNA, the CDR3 is TGCGCCAGCAGCTTGGGGCGGAACACAGATACGCAGTATTTT. Protein: CASSLGRNTDTQYF. Looking up the rest from reference TRBV5-1 and TRBJ2-3 gives the full variable domain: KAGVTQTPRYLIKTRGQQVTLSCSPISGHRSVSWYQQTPGQGLQFLFEYFSETQRNKGNFPGRFSGRQFSNSRSEMNVSTLELGDSALYLCASSLGRNTDTQYFGPGTRLTVL.

The sample holds a few counts of this clone. This chain joins TRBV5-1 and TRBJ2-5; D gene uncertain. The CDR3 extends over 12 amino acids. Deletions cut 0 bases from V and 2 bases from J, with 2 bases between. Germline CDR1 reads SGHRS; CDR2 reads YFSETQ. The chain's CDR3 is CASSLVQETQYF. The CDR3, as DNA: TGCGCCAGCAGCTTGGTACAAGAGACCCAGTACTTC. The full variable domain, its missing parts supplied by reference TRBV5-1 and TRBJ2-5, is KAGVTQTPRYLIKTRGQQVTLSCSPISGHRSVSWYQQTPGQGLQFLFEYFSETQRNKGNFPGRFSGRQFSNSRSEMNVSTLELGDSALYLCASSLVQETQYFGPGTRLLVL.

In DNA form, the CDR3 reads TGTGCCAGCAGCCAGGATAGGACCGGGACAACCAACACTGAAGCTTTCTTT. Its translation: CASSQDRTGTTNTEAFF. The chain uses TRBV3-1 (or the pseudogene TRBV3-2) and TRBJ1-1; possible D gene TRBD1, 6 bases. The germline V and J ends were trimmed by 3 bases and 2 bases, with 19 bases remaining between them. CDR1 and CDR2 from the germline V gene are LGHDT and YNNKEL (reference sequence). The CDR3 runs to 17 residues.

The CDR3 DNA sequence: TGTGCCAGCAGCTTATGGGGAGAGGAGACCCAGTACTTC. Its protein is CASSLWGEETQYF. V and J are TRBV5-6 and TRBJ2-5, with a weak D call TRBD2 (5 bases). Between the trimmed V and J ends, which lost 2 bases and 5 bases, there was a span of 10 bases. This CDR3 is 13 amino acids long. The germline V gene has CDR1 SGHDT and CDR2 YYEEEE.

The chain combines TRBV6-5 with TRBJ1-4; 7 nucleotides agree with TRBD1. The CDR3 is made up of 14 amino acids. The junction had 8 bases not matched to a gene; V was cut back by 6 bases and J by 7 bases. CDR1 is MNHEY, CDR2 SVGAGI, per germline. The CDR3 DNA reads TGTGCCAGCAGCCCCCAGGGGGAAGGTGAAAAACTGTTTTTT. It is translated as CASSPQGEGEKLFF.

This chain links TRBV18 with TRBJ1-1, with TRBD1 as a possible D gene (6 bases). Germline CDR1 reads KGHSH; CDR2 reads LQKENI. The CDR3 loop spans 16 amino acids. V was clipped by 2 bases and J by 0 bases, with 13 bases between them. The chain's CDR3 is CASSPTIRGLNTEAFF. The CDR3, as DNA: TGTGCCAGCTCACCAACAATCAGGGGCCTGAACACTGAAGCTTTCTTT. The full variable domain, completed using reference TRBV18 and TRBJ1-1, is NAGVMQNPRHLVRRRGQEARLRCSPMKGHSHVYWYRQLPEEGLKFMVYLQKENIIDESGMPKERFSAEFPKEGPSILRIQQVVRGDSAAYFCASSPTIRGLNTEAFFGQGTRLTVV.

This clone came up once. The V and J genes are TRBV6-5 and TRBJ1-6, with 8 nucleotides matching TRBD1. This CDR3 contains 15 residues. With 5 bases clipped from V and 7 bases from J, the junction kept 7 bases outside the gene matches. The germline CDR1 and CDR2 sequences are MNHEY and SVGAGI. CDR3 nucleotides: TGTGCCAGCAGTATCGGACAGGGTGGCAATTCACCCCTCCACTTT. Translating gives CASSIGQGGNSPLHF.

This rearrangement joins TRBV3-1 (or the pseudogene TRBV3-2) to TRBJ2-7; no clear D gene. This CDR3 comprises 12 residues. The V gene's germline CDR1 is LGHDT and CDR2 YNNKEL (reference sequence). V was clipped by 4 bases and J by 2 bases, with 6 bases between them. CDR3 coding DNA: TGTGCCAGCAGCCTCGCGACCTACGAGCAGTACTTC. As protein: CASSLATYEQYF.